This passage covers 26 T cell receptor beta chains from one sample sequenced in a study of cytomegalovirus exposure and HLA in healthy donors. Primers included in the PCR were 60 Vbeta and 13 Jbeta primers. Clones were sequenced by immunoSEQ multiplex PCR, and TCRdb holds only the in-frame ones, with some missing. Of 100,000 to 120,000 clones listed, around 80% are singletons. Specimen: PBMCs. The receptor set was obtained from a male donor in good health and CMV-seronegative.

The chain has TRBV18 and TRBJ1-5; 8 bases map to TRBD1. The CDR3 has 16 residues. Germline CDR1 reads KGHSH; CDR2 reads LQKENI. After removal of 3 bases from V and 2 bases from J, the junction contained 6 bases not matched to a gene. The CDR3: CASSPSVTGGNQPQHF. The CDR3 region has the DNA TGTGCCAGCTCACCGTCCGTGACAGGGGGCAATCAGCCCCAGCATTTT. Full variable domain (outside the CDR3, taken from reference TRBV18 and TRBJ1-5): NAGVMQNPRHLVRRRGQEARLRCSPMKGHSHVYWYRQLPEEGLKFMVYLQKENIIDESGMPKERFSAEFPKEGPSILRIQQVVRGDSAAYFCASSPSVTGGNQPQHFGDGTRLSIL.

This clone appeared a few times. The chain links TRBV2 to TRBJ2-3, with 7 bases that match TRBD2. The CDR3 totals 16 residues. Germline V gives CDR1 SNHLY, CDR2 FYNNEI. V gave up 4 bases and J gave up 1 base; unmatched junction bases: 8. CDR3 coding DNA: TGTGCCAGCAGTGGGTGGCGGGAGCAGGGCACAGATACGCAGTATTTT. Protein sequence: CASSGWREQGTDTQYF.

This chain uses TRBV15 with TRBJ2-1; TRBD2 matches at 13 bases. J lost 7 bases, V lost 8 bases, and 5 bases had no gene match. The CDR3 has 14 amino acids. Germline V gene data show CDR1 as LNHNV and CDR2 as YYDKDF (reference sequence). As DNA, the CDR3 is TGTGCCACCCGGACTAGCGGGAGCCGGAATGAGCAGTTCTTC. This codes for CATRTSGSRNEQFF.

CDR3 region: CASSGSGQGAQPQHF. CDR3 sequence (DNA): TGTGCCAGCAGTGGTTCGGGACAGGGGGCCCAGCCCCAGCATTTT. The genes are TRBV2 and TRBJ1-5; 12 nucleotides agree with TRBD1. The CDR3 is made up of 15 amino acids. The germline CDR1 and CDR2 sequences are SNHLY and FYNNEI. Trimming removed 4 bases from V and 7 bases from J; junction bases left unmatched: 5.

The chain has TRBV7-9 and TRBJ1-2; 8 bases match TRBD1. CDR3 size: 14 residues. Germline CDR1 reads SEHNR; CDR2 reads FQNEAQ (reference sequence). Trimming at V came to 3 bases and at J to 9 bases, leaving 9 bases not matched to a gene. The CDR3 sequence: CASSLMGQASRYTF. As DNA, the CDR3 is TGTGCCAGCAGCTTGATGGGACAGGCGTCTCGCTACACCTTC.

This clone came up a few times. The chain links TRBV14 to TRBJ2-3; 8 bases agree with TRBD2. This CDR3 region has 16 residues. CDR1 is SGHDN, CDR2 FVKESK, per germline. The ends lost 4 bases at V and 2 bases at J; junction bases unmatched: 8. The CDR3 DNA is TGTGCCAGCAGCCCGAGGGTAGCGGGATACACAGATACGCAGTATTTT. This sequence encodes CASSPRVAGYTDTQYF.

V gene TRBV5-1 combines with J gene TRBJ2-1; weak D call: TRBD1 (6 bases). Germline assignment: CDR1 SGHRS and CDR2 YFSETQ. V was cut by 0 bases and J by 4 bases, with 17 bases left in between. The CDR3 spans 17 residues. The CDR3 nucleotides are TGCGCCAGCAGCTTGGATGATTGGCGGACAGTATACAATGAGCAGTTCTTC. Amino acids: CASSLDDWRTVYNEQFF.

V is TRBV5-4 and J is TRBJ2-3; 10 bases align to TRBD1. From germline, CDR1 is SGHNT and CDR2 YYREEE (reference sequence). With 4 bases clipped from V and 2 bases from J, the junction kept 7 bases outside the gene matches. The CDR3 has 16 amino acids. The CDR3: CASSPGQGRATDTQYF. Here the CDR3 DNA reads TGTGCCAGCAGCCCGGGACAGGGGAGGGCCACAGATACGCAGTATTTT.

The chain carries TRBV29-1 and TRBJ1-3, with a tentative D call TRBD1 (5 bases). The germline V and J ends were trimmed by 4 bases and 0 bases, with 10 bases remaining between them. The germline V gene has CDR1 SQVTM and CDR2 ANQGSEA. This CDR3 spans 14 amino acids. The CDR3 loop reads CSVGTQSSGNTIYF. The CDR3 DNA reads TGCAGCGTTGGGACACAGAGCTCTGGAAACACCATATATTTT.

This clone occurred a few times. The rearrangement joins TRBV2 to TRBJ2-7; the D gene is possibly TRBD1 (6 bases). This CDR3 is built from 14 residues. CDR1 is SNHLY, CDR2 FYNNEI, per germline. V lost 1 base and J 0 bases, leaving 7 bases between the germline ends. CDR3 loop: CASSEGGPSYEQYF. In DNA, the CDR3 is TGTGCCAGCAGTGAAGGGGGGCCCTCCTACGAGCAGTACTTC.

DNA for the CDR3: TGTGCCAGCAGTGAGGACAGAGCCTACTACGAGCAGTACTTC. This sequence encodes CASSEDRAYYEQYF. The chain combines TRBV2 with TRBJ2-7; a weak D match, TRBD1 (6 bases). The ends were cut back, 3 bases at V and 3 bases at J, with 12 bases in the middle. The length of the CDR3 is 14 residues. Looked up from germline, CDR1 is SNHLY and CDR2 is FYNNEI.

The V and J genes are TRBV30 and TRBJ1-5; 7 bases align to TRBD1. Per germline, CDR1 GTSNPN and CDR2 SVGIG (reference sequence). CDR3 size: 16 residues. J gave up 2 bases and V 0 bases, and 7 bases lay outside the gene matches. CDR3 loop: CAWSVWGRGGNQPQHF. The CDR3 DNA reads TGTGCCTGGAGTGTATGGGGCAGGGGGGGCAATCAGCCCCAGCATTTT.

Comments on this clone: At the DNA level, this CDR3 is encoded by other sequences in the same sample as well. The chain recombines TRBV5-1 with TRBJ2-1; 10 nucleotides match TRBD2. The CDR3 is 14 amino acids. Germline CDR1 reads SGHRS; CDR2 reads YFSETQ. V shed 5 bases, J shed 4 bases, and the junction held 3 bases outside the gene matches. The CDR3 DNA sequence: TGCGCCAGCAGTCCTAGCGGGGGATACAATGAGCAGTTCTTC. This codes for CASSPSGGYNEQFF.

The chain recombines TRBV10-3 with TRBJ1-3; 9 nucleotides agree with TRBD1. Trimming removed 8 bases from V and 4 bases from J; junction bases left unmatched: 0. The CDR3 sequence is 12 residues long. Per germline, CDR1 ENHRY and CDR2 SYGVKD. Written as DNA, the CDR3 is TGTGCCATCGGACAGGGGGGAAACACCATATATTTT. This codes for CAIGQGGNTIYF.

The chain links TRBV11-2 to TRBJ2-7; TRBD1 matches 9 bases. V shed 1 base and J 5 bases; nucleotides not matched to a gene: 3. The CDR3 spans 14 residues. From germline, CDR1 is SGHAT and CDR2 FQNNGV. The CDR3 bases are TGTGCCAGCAGCTTAGGGACAGGGGCGGACGAGCAGTACTTC. As protein: CASSLGTGADEQYF.

V is TRBV21-1 and J is TRBJ1-1; no DNA check was done on the table's D call, TRBD1. TRBV21-1 represents a pseudogene. This CDR3 comprises 18 residues. As DNA, the CDR3 is TGTGCCAGCAGCAGATCTTATAAGTACAGGGGGCGGGACACTGAAGCTTTCTTT. It is translated as CASSRSYKYRGRDTEAFF.

The genes are TRBV4-1 and TRBJ2-7; 9 nucleotides align to TRBD2. CDR3 length: 15 residues. V lost 5 bases to trimming and J lost 3 bases; unmatched junction nucleotides: 8. Germline CDR1 and CDR2: MGHRA and YSYEKL. The CDR3 nucleotides are TGCGCCAGCAGCAGGGGCAGCGGGAGGAACTACGAGCAGTACTTC. This sequence encodes CASSRGSGRNYEQYF.

This chain uses TRBV30 with TRBJ2-5; D is undetermined. The J call may be wrong; the DNA end is better matched by TRBJ2-7. CDR1 and CDR2 (germline): GTSNPN, SVGIG (reference sequence). The CDR3 is made up of 12 amino acids. The CDR3: CAWSDITYEQYF. The CDR3 DNA sequence: TGTGCCTGGAGTGATATTACCTACGAGCAGTACTTC.

The chain is built from TRBV18 and TRBJ2-7, with 10 bases lining up with TRBD2. V trimming: 3 bases; J trimming: 6 bases; junction bases outside the gene matches: 8. Germline lookup yields CDR1 KGHSH and CDR2 LQKENI. There are 15 residues in the CDR3. The CDR3 spells CASSPLAGDLLEQYF. CDR3 sequence (DNA): TGTGCCAGCTCACCCCTAGCGGGAGACCTCCTCGAGCAGTACTTC.

The chain combines TRBV27 with TRBJ2-3, with D possibly being TRBD2 (6 bases). Trimming stripped 5 bases from V and 2 bases from J, with 17 bases between. This CDR3 is built from 16 residues. From germline, CDR1 is MNHEY and CDR2 SMNVEV (reference sequence). The CDR3 region is CASSLTGESITDTQYF. The CDR3, as DNA: TGTGCCAGCAGTCTAACGGGGGAATCGATCACAGATACGCAGTATTTT.

The count of this clone is one. The chain joins TRBV28 to TRBJ1-4; 8 bases are shared with TRBD1. V was pared by 10 bases and J by 3 bases, with 7 bases of the junction left unmatched. Germline CDR1 MDHEN, CDR2 SYDVKM. The CDR3 covers 14 residues. CDR3: CAIQGALANEKLFF. The CDR3 DNA reads as TGTGCCATCCAGGGGGCTCTAGCTAATGAAAAACTGTTTTTT. The complete variable domain, with remaining parts taken from reference TRBV28 and TRBJ1-4, reads DVKVTQSSRYLVKRTGEKVFLECVQDMDHENMFWYRQDPGLGLRLIYFSYDVKMKEKGDIPEGYSVSREKKERFSLILESASTNQTSMYLCAIQGALANEKLFFGSGTQLSVL.

This sequence joins TRBV7-2 and TRBJ2-3; 7 bases are a match to TRBD2. Trimming cost V 2 bases and J 3 bases; bases outside gene matches: 11. The CDR3 consists of 17 residues. Germline V CDR1 and CDR2: SGHTA, FQGNSA. The CDR3: CASSLKGTTIGTDTQYF. The CDR3 DNA follows: TGTGCCAGCAGCTTAAAGGGGACTACCATAGGGACAGATACGCAGTATTTT.

The chain carries TRBV4-1 and TRBJ2-3; TRBD2 agrees at 9 bases. Germline assignment: CDR1 MGHRA and CDR2 YSYEKL. The CDR3 extends over 15 amino acids. The J segment lost 4 bases and the V segment lost 1 base, leaving 3 bases of the junction unmatched. CDR3 in DNA: TGCGCCAGCAGCCAAGGCCCTAGCGGGGCAGATACGCAGTATTTT. This gives the protein CASSQGPSGADTQYF.

The V and J genes are TRBV6-1 and TRBJ2-5, with 9 positions matching TRBD1. J was trimmed by 4 bases and V by 7 bases; bases with no gene match: 4. CDR3 size: 13 residues. Germline V lookup: CDR1 MNHNS, CDR2 SASEGT. CDR3 DNA: TGTGCCAGCAAATGGACAGGGGTAGAGACCCAGTACTTC. Its translation: CASKWTGVETQYF.

The rearrangement links TRBV5-1 to TRBJ2-1; D is uncertain. Trimming cost V 0 bases and J 8 bases, with 9 bases left between them. This CDR3 is 13 amino acids long. CDR1 and CDR2 from the germline V gene are SGHRS and YFSETQ. The CDR3 here is CASSLDFEDEQFF. DNA for the CDR3: TGCGCCAGCAGCTTGGACTTTGAAGATGAGCAGTTCTTC.

This clone was seen a handful of times. The J gene is TRBJ2-1, the V gene TRBV5-4; 9 nucleotides line up with TRBD2. The J segment lost 8 bases and the V segment lost 4 bases, leaving 16 bases of the junction unmatched. Germline CDR1 reads SGHNT; CDR2 reads YYREEE (reference sequence). This CDR3 has 17 amino acids. The CDR3 spells CASSPVVPASGKDEQFF. In DNA, the CDR3 is TGTGCCAGCAGCCCCGTTGTTCCGGCTAGCGGGAAAGATGAGCAGTTCTTC.